This TCR beta chain was sequenced for a study of T cell repertoires in cytomegalovirus infection. The wider study: Public signatures in TCR beta pointed to CMV infection and matching HLA type. Study results and caveats: Summed frequency of public TCR beta families distinguished CMV carriers with the relevant HLA.

With V trimmed by 9 bases and J by 7 bases, 14 bases remained unmatched. The CDR3 runs 15 residues. Comments on this clonotype: Antigen: not known.

TCRdb redid the calling of the reads with MiXCR, one entry per CDR3 protein. Of roughly 500,000 distinct CDR3 sequences listed, around 10% are singletons. The TCR was taken from a human donor in good health (CMV status not recorded). Some clones in this sample may be carry-over from other donors' samples. Sequences were obtained from PBMCs. V is TRBV12-3 or TRBV12-4 and J is TRBJ2-3; 9 bases are shared with TRBD1. The CDR3 DNA follows: TGTGCCAGTTCATTAAGGGGACAGGGTCGGAATACGCAGTATTTT. Translated: CASSLRGQGRNTQYF.